This T cell receptor (beta chain) was documented in a study of T-cell reconstitution after alpha-beta-depleted transplantation in children. This clonotype was picked up many times. Unique molecular identifiers were incorporated during preparation of the TCRbeta library. MiXCR was run by TCRdb on the PCR reads, yielding one entry per CDR3 protein. This sample carries some 300,000 distinct CDR3 sequences, around 10% of them seen once, and the ten largest clones take more than 2%. Trimming pared 3 bases from V and 6 bases from J, leaving 9 bases between. Germline V lookup: CDR1 MDHEN, CDR2 SYDVKM. The CDR3 contains 12 residues.

The sample consisted of PBMCs from the stem cell graft donor, taken from the stem cell graft. The TCR sequence derives from a human donor who donated a stem cell graft to a child with acute lymphoblastic leukemia. The rearrangement uses TRBV28 and TRBJ2-7; unclear D gene. CDR3 in DNA: TGTGCCAGCAGTTTCGGTACGCTCGAGCAGTACTTC. Its translation: CASSFGTLEQYF.